A single sample gave rise to the 31 T cell receptor beta chains below, sequenced in a study of regulatory T cells in long-lasting Graves disease. As to time point: newly diagnosed GD, antithyroid drugs for less than 3 months. PBMC RNA was the source of the TCR library. The authors built TCR beta libraries using iRepertoire HTBI primers and Arm-PCR of CDR3 regions. In TCRdb, the multiplex PCR reads were re-called with MiXCR into one record per CDR3 protein. The table shows under 450,000 distinct CDR3 sequences, with roughly 15% occurring only once. The sample was also reused in another study, on T cells in Graves' hyperthyroidism and ophthalmopathy.

The sample in question was peripheral blood mononuclear cells (PBMCs), obtained at new diagnosis, from a patient treated with antithyroid drugs. These receptor sequences come from a young woman with Graves disease.

This clonotype occurred many times. The rearrangement links TRBV6-1 to TRBJ2-5, with TRBD2 identical over 7 bases. Trimming took 6 bases from V and 1 from J; bases not matched to a gene: 5. CDR1 is MNHNS and CDR2 is SASEGT in the germline V gene. The CDR3 is 14 amino acids. The CDR3 DNA follows: TGTGCCAGCAGATCGGGGGGATTCCAAGAGACCCAGTACTTC. Translation: CASRSGGFQETQYF.

V usage is TRBV2 and J usage is TRBJ2-6; D call uncertain. V was cut by 2 bases and J by 2 bases, with 13 bases left in between. CDR3 length: 17 amino acids. CDR1 SNHLY and CDR2 FYNNEI come from the germline V gene. The CDR3 loop is CASSELKGRAGANVLTF. The CDR3 bases are TGTGCCAGCAGTGAATTAAAAGGAAGGGCTGGGGCCAACGTCCTGACTTTC.

This clonotype was observed at least ten times. The chain combines TRBV28 with TRBJ2-7; 8 bases match TRBD1. J was trimmed by 2 bases and V by 4 bases; bases with no gene match: 1. From germline, CDR1 is MDHEN and CDR2 SYDVKM. The CDR3 consists of 13 residues. The CDR3 reads CASSSQGAYEQYF. CDR3 DNA: TGTGCCAGCAGTTCACAGGGGGCCTACGAGCAGTACTTC.

This clonotype was counted many times. The chain recombines TRBV27 with TRBJ2-3; a possible D gene is TRBD2 (6 bases). CDR3 size: 15 residues. V lost 2 bases to trimming and J lost 4 bases, with 13 bases between them. CDR1 is MNHEY and CDR2 is SMNVEV in the germline V gene (reference sequence). In DNA, the CDR3 is TGTGCCAGCAGTTTACCGGGACTGGGCCCAGATACGCAGTATTTT. Its translation is CASSLPGLGPDTQYF.

The chain recombines TRBV5-6 with TRBJ2-2; D not certain. There are 13 residues in the CDR3. V dropped 0 bases and J dropped 5 bases, with 5 bases sitting between them. The germline V gene encodes CDR1 SGHDT and CDR2 YYEEEE. This CDR3 is CASSLDLTGELFF. CDR3 sequence (DNA): TGTGCCAGCAGCTTGGACTTAACCGGGGAGCTGTTTTTT. The full variable domain, completed using reference TRBV5-6 and TRBJ2-2, is DAGVTQSPTHLIKTRGQQVTLRCSPKSGHDTVSWYQQALGQGPQFIFQYYEEEERQRGNFPDRFSGHQFPNYSSELNVNALLLGDSALYLCASSLDLTGELFFGEGSRLTVL.

The gene calls are TRBV4-1 and TRBJ2-7; 8 bases are shared with TRBD1. The junction had 11 bases not matched to a gene; V was cut back by 1 base and J by 3 bases. This CDR3 spans 17 amino acids. Germline V CDR1 and CDR2: MGHRA, YSYEKL. The CDR3 region has the DNA TGCGCCAGCAGCCAAGGCATCCGGACAGGGATTCTCTACGAGCAGTACTTC. It translates to CASSQGIRTGILYEQYF.

This clonotype was counted ten times or more. The rearrangement joins TRBV20-1 to TRBJ2-7; D remains ambiguous. The germline V gene has CDR1 DFQATT and CDR2 SNEGSKA (reference sequence). The CDR3 totals 10 residues. V was clipped by 5 bases and J by 5 bases, with 7 bases between them. Here the CDR3 DNA reads TGCAGTGCTCGGAAGGACGAGCAGTACTTC. It is translated as CSARKDEQYF.

Ten or more counts support this clonotype. CDR3 protein: CASSPQGGTEAFF. CDR3 nucleotides: TGTGCCAGCAGCCCCCAGGGAGGCACTGAAGCTTTCTTT. The chain recombines TRBV3-1 with TRBJ1-1; perhaps TRBD1 as D (5 bases). Germline lookup yields CDR1 LGHDT and CDR2 YNNKEL (reference sequence). The V gene lost 4 bases and the J gene lost 4 bases, with 10 bases spanning the gap. The CDR3 is made up of 13 amino acids. Variable domain in full (rest from reference TRBV3-1 and TRBJ1-1): DTAVSQTPKYLVTQMGNDKSIKCEQNLGHDTMYWYKQDSKKFLKIMFSYNNKELIINETVPNRFSPKSPDKAHLNLHINSLELGDSAVYFCASSPQGGTEAFFGQGTRLTVV.

This clonotype has a count of ten or more. The chain joins TRBV7-8 to TRBJ2-6; no reliable D call. Looked up from germline, CDR1 is SGHVS and CDR2 is FQNEAQ. The CDR3 consists of 19 residues. Trimming stripped 5 bases from V and 0 bases from J, with 20 bases between. The CDR3 loop reads CASSSRTVDSSSGANVLTF. CDR3 in DNA: TGTGCCAGCAGCAGTCGGACGGTAGATTCTAGCTCTGGGGCCAACGTCCTGACTTTC.

This clonotype was seen repeatedly, ten times or more. This chain connects TRBV27 to TRBJ2-2; D not certain. From germline, CDR1 is MNHEY and CDR2 SMNVEV (reference sequence). CDR3 length equals 15 residues. The ends were cut back, 3 bases at V and 7 bases at J, with 15 bases in the middle. The CDR3 DNA reads TGTGCCAGCAGTTTTGGGCTCACTTGGGGCGGGGAGCTGTTTTTT. It yields the protein CASSFGLTWGGELFF.

The chain joins TRBV20-1 to TRBJ2-3; possibly TRBD2 for D (7 bases). From germline, CDR1 is DFQATT and CDR2 SNEGSKA (reference sequence). Trimming removed 1 base at V and 4 bases at J, with 12 bases between. CDR3 size: 14 residues. The DNA for the CDR3 is TGCAGTGCTAGAGTGGGAGGGGGGGCAGATACGCAGTATTTT. Translation: CSARVGGGADTQYF.

This clonotype was detected ten times or more. The V gene is TRBV9, the J gene TRBJ1-1; TRBD1 is a possible D gene (5 bases). The CDR3 spans 15 residues. Germline-derived CDR1 and CDR2 are SGDLS and YYNGEE. Trimming stripped 0 bases from V and 1 base from J, with 10 bases between. Written as DNA, the CDR3 is TGTGCCAGCAGCGTAGTGGCAGGGACGAACACTGAAGCTTTCTTT. Translated: CASSVVAGTNTEAFF.

V and J are TRBV10-3 and TRBJ1-5, with 9 bases aligning to TRBD1. This CDR3 has 15 residues. Germline V CDR1 and CDR2: ENHRY, SYGVKD. Unmatched junction bases numbered 3, after V lost 3 bases and J lost 3 bases. CDR3 nucleotide sequence: TGTGCCATCAGTGACGACAGGGGGTACAATCAGCCCCAGCATTTT. Encoded protein: CAISDDRGYNQPQHF.

The chain joins TRBV5-1 to TRBJ2-7; the match to TRBD1 covers 7 bases. V lost 4 bases and J lost 5; bases outside the gene matches: 6. The CDR3 runs to 13 residues. The germline gives CDR1 SGHRS, CDR2 YFSETQ. The CDR3 bases are TGCGCCAGCAGCAAAAGGACAGGCCACGAGCAGTACTTC. It is translated as CASSKRTGHEQYF.

Many counts were recorded for this clonotype. The V call is TRBV3-1, the J call TRBJ2-7, with D hard to call. V was clipped by 3 bases and J by 3 bases, with 9 bases between them. The germline CDR1 and CDR2 sequences are LGHDT and YNNKEL (reference sequence). CDR3 length equals 13 residues. The chain's CDR3 is CASSQRPDYEQYF. CDR3 bases: TGTGCCAGCAGCCAGAGGCCAGACTACGAGCAGTACTTC.

This clonotype was seen repeatedly, ten times or more. This chain uses TRBV28 with TRBJ2-2; D is undetermined. The germline V gene has CDR1 MDHEN and CDR2 SYDVKM. The V and J ends lost 3 bases and 0 bases respectively, with 8 bases between them. The CDR3 length is 15 residues. CDR3 in amino acids: CASSFRPANTGELFF. Here the CDR3 DNA reads TGTGCCAGCAGTTTCCGGCCCGCGAACACCGGGGAGCTGTTTTTT.

Turning to this clonotype: A read error likely explains this, since a far larger clone differs by one base. The V and J genes are TRBV11-2 and TRBJ2-1, with D unresolved. With the DNA end fitting TRBJ2-5 better, the J assignment may be wrong. CDR3 size: 14 residues. Germline CDR1 SGHAT, CDR2 FQNNGV. CDR3 amino acids: CASSFSLRRETQYF. CDR3 nucleotide sequence: TGTGCCAGCAGCTTCTCATTGCGGCGAGAGACCCAGTACTTC.

This clonotype was recorded many times. The CDR3 reads CASSETPPVNTNSPLHF. DNA for the CDR3: TGTGCCAGCAGTGAAACCCCACCGGTAAACACTAATTCACCCCTCCACTTT. This chain uses TRBV6-1 with TRBJ1-6; D not certain. CDR1 is MNHNS and CDR2 is SASEGT in the germline V gene. Between the trimmed V and J ends, which lost 2 bases and 6 bases, there was a span of 17 bases. CDR3 length: 17 residues.

This clonotype was counted a few times. The junction departs from germline at one end; a sequencing error may be responsible. This sequence joins TRBV7-2 and TRBJ2-3; possibly TRBD2 for D (6 bases). This CDR3 region has 14 residues. Germline V lookup: CDR1 SGHTA, CDR2 FQGNSA. The chain's CDR3 is CASSSGLGIGEQSF. In nucleotides, the CDR3 is TGTGCCAGCAGCTCGGGACTGGGGATTGGTGAGCAGTCCTTC.

V usage is TRBV20-1 and J usage is TRBJ1-5; TRBD1 aligns across 9 bases. CDR1 and CDR2 from the germline V gene are DFQATT and SNEGSKA (reference sequence). V was pared by 4 bases and J by 7 bases, with 5 bases of the junction left unmatched. The CDR3 runs to 13 residues. CDR3 nucleotide sequence: TGCAGTGCTATCCGGGACAGGGTACAGCCCCAGCATTTT. This translates into CSAIRDRVQPQHF.

This chain connects TRBV12-3 or TRBV12-4 to TRBJ2-2; tentatively, D is TRBD1 or TRBD2 (6 bases each). The CDR3 has 16 amino acids. Trimming took 5 bases from V and 9 from J, leaving 22 bases between them. CDR3 loop: CASSRHDGGWDRELFF. In DNA form, the CDR3 reads TGTGCCAGCAGTCGGCATGACGGGGGATGGGACAGGGAGCTGTTTTTT.

The sample holds many counts of this clonotype. The rearrangement joins TRBV7-2 to TRBJ2-3; 7 bases agree with TRBD2. V lost 4 bases and J lost 2; bases outside the gene matches: 9. CDR3 length equals 16 residues. Germline values: CDR1 SGHTA, CDR2 FQGNSA. As DNA, the CDR3 is TGTGCCAGCAGCTGGGGGGGGGACTCACACACAGATACGCAGTATTTT. As protein: CASSWGGDSHTDTQYF. The full variable domain, with the rest looked up from reference TRBV7-2 and TRBJ2-3, is GAGVSQSPSNKVTEKGKDVELRCDPISGHTALYWYRQSLGQGLEFLIYFQGNSAPDKSGLPSDRFSAERTGGSVSTLTIQRTQQEDSAVYLCASSWGGDSHTDTQYFGPGTRLTVL.

V gene TRBV14 combines with J gene TRBJ2-6, with 8 nucleotides matching TRBD1. This CDR3 comprises 19 residues. Germline V gene sequence: CDR1 SGHDN, CDR2 FVKESK. The trim removed 2 bases at V and 2 bases at J, leaving 11 bases unmatched. The CDR3 region has the DNA TGTGCCAGCAGCCAACGACCCTTCGGGACAGGTGCTGGGGCCAACGTCCTGACTTTC. This encodes CASSQRPFGTGAGANVLTF.

The J gene is TRBJ1-1, the V gene TRBV28; 7 bases align to TRBD1. With 6 bases clipped from V and 1 base from J, the junction kept 14 bases outside the gene matches. CDR1 MDHEN and CDR2 SYDVKM come from the germline V gene. This CDR3 is built from 17 residues. The CDR3 coding sequence is TGTGCCAGCAGAGTTTCCACAGGGGCTGGGGGGAACACTGAAGCTTTCTTT. It specifies CASRVSTGAGGNTEAFF.

This clonotype is a singleton in its sample. This chain uses TRBV28 with TRBJ2-7, with 7 positions matching TRBD1. CDR3 length: 15 residues. Germline assignment: CDR1 MDHEN and CDR2 SYDVKM. V lost 7 bases and J lost 4; bases outside the gene matches: 13. The CDR3 protein is CASTPGQWLRYEQYF. For the CDR3, the DNA is TGTGCCAGCACCCCGGGACAGTGGCTTCGGTACGAGCAGTACTTC.

This clonotype was recorded many times. The rearrangement uses TRBV5-1 and TRBJ2-7; TRBD1 aligns across 8 bases. CDR1 is SGHRS, CDR2 YFSETQ, per germline. V shed 4 bases, J shed 7 bases, and the junction held 7 bases outside the gene matches. The CDR3 extends over 13 amino acids. CDR3 in amino acids: CASSVTGAGEQYF. In DNA form, the CDR3 reads TGCGCCAGCAGCGTGACAGGGGCGGGGGAGCAGTACTTC.

This clonotype came up many times. This chain joins TRBV2 and TRBJ2-2; D remains ambiguous. The CDR3 spans 13 residues. Germline CDR1 SNHLY, CDR2 FYNNEI. V lost 6 bases and J lost 4, with 9 bases in between. The CDR3 DNA reads TGTGCCAGCAGGGTTAGCTCCACCGGGGAGCTGTTTTTT. This encodes CASRVSSTGELFF.

The table lists this clonotype with a few counts. The V and J genes are TRBV7-9 and TRBJ1-1; D is possibly TRBD1 (5 bases). The CDR3 runs to 14 residues. V lost 1 base to trimming and J lost 4 bases, with 10 bases between them. The germline V gene encodes CDR1 SEHNR and CDR2 FQNEAQ (reference sequence). The DNA for the CDR3 is TGTGCCAGCAGCTTAGGCAGGGCGGCCACTGAAGCTTTCTTT. As protein: CASSLGRAATEAFF.

The chain links TRBV28 to TRBJ1-3; D might be TRBD1 (5 bases). Between the trimmed V and J ends, which lost 5 bases and 8 bases, there was a span of 13 bases. CDR1 and CDR2 (germline): MDHEN, SYDVKM. This CDR3 has 13 amino acids. The CDR3 is CASSPSRVYTIYF. For the CDR3, the DNA is TGTGCCAGCAGTCCATCCAGGGTTTACACCATATATTTT.

The chain couples TRBV11-2 to TRBJ2-3; 13 nucleotides match TRBD2. The germline V gene has CDR1 SGHAT and CDR2 FQNNGV. V lost 4 bases, J lost 2 bases, and 3 bases stayed unmatched. The CDR3 has 16 amino acids. The chain's CDR3 is CASSSGLAGTTDTQYF. The CDR3 bases are TGTGCCAGCAGCTCGGGACTAGCGGGGACCACAGATACGCAGTATTTT.

This clonotype appeared many times. This sequence joins TRBV20-1 and TRBJ2-7; D gene ambiguous. V was trimmed by 5 bases and J by 0 bases, leaving 8 bases between them. The germline V gene encodes CDR1 DFQATT and CDR2 SNEGSKA (reference sequence). This CDR3 comprises 12 residues. CDR3 coding DNA: TGCAGTGCTCACCCGAGCTCCTACGAGCAGTACTTC. Its protein product is CSAHPSSYEQYF.